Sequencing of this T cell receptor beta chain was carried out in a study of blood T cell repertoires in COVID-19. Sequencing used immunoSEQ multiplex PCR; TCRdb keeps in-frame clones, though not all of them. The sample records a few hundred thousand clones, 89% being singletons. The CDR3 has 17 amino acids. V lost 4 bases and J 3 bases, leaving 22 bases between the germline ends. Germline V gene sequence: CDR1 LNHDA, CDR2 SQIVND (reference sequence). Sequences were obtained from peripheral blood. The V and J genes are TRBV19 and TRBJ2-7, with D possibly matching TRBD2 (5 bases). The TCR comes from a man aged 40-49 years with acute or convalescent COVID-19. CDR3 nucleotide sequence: TGTGCCAGTAGTAAATTGGGAGTTCATGGCCAACTCTACGAGCAGTACTTC. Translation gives CASSKLGVHGQLYEQYF.